This T cell receptor beta chain emerged from a study of breast tumors, draining lymph nodes, adjacent tissues (dated by TCRdb to about 2016). General notes on the study: Breast cancer patients provided tumor, adjacent nontumor tissue and axillary lymph nodes, and the study compared the TCR beta repertoires across these three sources. In human breast cancer, the study set out to evaluate how tumor, surrounding tissue and draining lymph node repertoires relate to one another and whether T cells may move between these sites. General study outcomes and caveats: Rather than being directly demonstrated, the conclusion that tumor T cells originate in lymph nodes was presented as consistent with a hypothesis. In luminal-like breast cancer, tumor and nontumor tissue repertoires resembled each other significantly more than in basal-like breast cancer. The data were considered consistent with most tumor T cells being derived from the lymph node and subsequently expanding within tumor tissue. Tumor T-cell repertoires showed less diversity than lymph node repertoires and more diversity than nontumor tissue repertoires, and tumor T-cell repertoires showed preferential V and J gene usage.

This clonotype was recorded many times. No antigen is known for it. No much larger clonotype is one base removed from it; base qualities were not supplied. The axillary draining lymph nodes of breast cancer patients were the source of the lymph node samples. TCRdb records Illumina HiSeq 2000 as the sequencer. TCR beta chain libraries were generated by multiplex PCR amplification. High-throughput sequencing was used to analyze the amplified TCR beta chain products. TCRdb reprocessing: public reads trimmed at Q25 with fastp, clones called with MiXCR, in-frame beta chains kept. CDR3 protein sequences are deduplicated, and each keeps its most common genes and DNA. The sample has around 290,000 distinct CDR3 sequences on record, 30% to 35% of them singletons. Of the sample, 1.1% falls within the top ten clones. The CDR3, from cysteine to phenylalanine, totals 14 residues. Solely the CDR3 DNA is kept, with 42 bases framed from the first base. As encoded in the germline V gene, CDR1 is SGHVS while CDR2 is FQNEAQ. Compared with germline, V lacks 4 bases and J lacks 3 bases; bases without a gene match: 5.

The source of this sequence is a female donor with breast cancer. Some clones in this sample may be carry-over from other donors' samples. The chain uses TRBV7-8 and TRBJ1-1; 7 junctional bases match TRBD1. Sequenced sample: axillary lymph node tissue. The DNA is TGTGCCAGCAGCTCAGGGACAGTCCACACTGAAGCTTTCTTT. Its translation is CASSSGTVHTEAFF.